This TCR beta chain stems from a study of blood T cell repertoires in COVID-19 (TCRdb year 2020). A note on the overall study: The collaborator samples originated in the United States, Italy and Spain and spanned the acute and convalescent phases of COVID-19. The material from the prospective study consisted of cDNA or gDNA derived from T cells, B-cell-depleted T cells, or PBMCs. The dataset comprised deeply sampled blood TCRbeta repertoires from subjects exposed to, actively infected with, or recovered from COVID-19. A freely available public database, intended as a resource for researchers studying the immune response to SARS-CoV-2, is where the repertoires were released. Samples were obtained from the ongoing ImmuneRACE study (first 160 participants) and from 950 to 1,500 subjects provided by 6 global collaborators. A de-identified subject ID, COVID-19 status, age in years and sex were almost always included in the sample metadata. Where available, HLA class I and class II types were taken from metadata supplied by the sample provider and were not determined by assay-based typing.

The immunoSEQ Assay, a bias-controlled multiplex PCR, was used to amplify TCRbeta CDR3 regions from genomic DNA. Regarding the original processing steps: The number of nucleated cells in each sample was estimated from the amplification of reference gene primers within the assay. To quantify the absolute abundance of each unique TCRbeta CDR3 rearrangement, sequence reads were collapsed and filtered. For each sample, productive Simpson clonality was calculated as the square root of Simpson's diversity index across productive rearrangements. TCRdb stores this immuneACCESS table with in-frame sequences only. Part of the clones is absent; in the studies checked, under half of the shortfall reflects unresolved V genes, and no reason is known for the rest. V, J and clone size reflect that table, while D and trimming were determined from the DNA. In this sample the table shows about 330,000 clones, approximately 88% of which occur a single time. Together, the top ten hold roughly 4.1% of the sample.

Each collaborating institution followed its own protocols to collect whole blood in K2EDTA tubes. Collaborator samples were shipped for TCRbeta analysis as frozen whole blood, isolated PBMCs, or DNA extracted from either sample type. This clone appeared a single time. Its antigen is still unknown. No clone much larger than this one lies a single base away; base qualities are absent. Findings and caveats that apply to the study as a whole: The amount of clinical and demographic metadata varied by source and participant and was provided uncurated.

The sequence was obtained from a woman aged 50 to 65 with active or convalescent COVID-19. Sequenced: peripheral blood.

The CDR3: CASSLGATSTDTQYF. The base sequence is TGTGCCAGCAGCTTGGGGGCGACAAGCACAGATACGCAGTATTTT. This chain joins TRBV7-9 to TRBJ2-3; 6 matching bases give a weak D call of TRBD1. From the germline V gene (reference sequence), CDR1 is SEHNR and CDR2 is FQNEAQ. Trimming removed 3 bases from V and 0 bases from J, leaving 10 bases between the germline ends. Measured from the cysteine to the phenylalanine, the CDR3 is 15 residues long. Only the CDR3 part of the read is kept: 45 bases, read in frame from the first base.